This T cell receptor (beta chain) was captured in a study of T cells in Graves' hyperthyroidism and ophthalmopathy (dated by TCRdb to the late 2010s). About the investigation overall: Peripheral blood samples were taken at the time of initial diagnosis, prior to any treatment. A discovery cohort of roughly 96 patients, 43 with Graves' ophthalmopathy and about 58 with stable Graves' hyperthyroidism, was used to find distinguishing TCR V-J signatures. Whether ophthalmopathy could be predicted prospectively was tested in an independent validation cohort made up of fewer than 20 hyperthyroidism patients plus 17 patients who later progressed to ophthalmopathy. For training and testing, the 100 patients in the discovery cohort were randomly divided in a 7:3 ratio. The study also compared thyroid tissue and blood T-cell repertoires from 6 or 7 Graves' hyperthyroidism patients. Following sampling, methimazole starting at 30 mg daily was given to hyperthyroidism patients, and high-dose intravenous methylprednisolone was given to ophthalmopathy patients. TCR Vbeta CDR3 sequencing of approximately 140 peripheral blood samples (around 45 ophthalmopathy, about 80 hyperthyroidism and approximately 17 progressor patients) is reported in the paper. Findings and caveats that apply to the study as a whole: Sample size was not statistically predetermined, and investigators were not blinded to group allocation. Ophthalmopathy was separated from stable hyperthyroidism by a 13 V-J signature model, with around 90% sensitivity and around 81% specificity obtained in cross-validation and 80%/75% obtained in testing. Most expanded thyroid clonotypes (frequency above 0.001) were also detected in blood, a finding suggesting that blood repertoires may reflect thyroid immune responses. During validation, the model predicted progression to ophthalmopathy a median of approximately 6.5 months ahead of onset, with just under 71% sensitivity and 72.22% specificity.

Ends trimmed: V by 5 bases, J by 6 bases; bases unmatched to a gene: 15. From a lookup of the germline V gene, CDR1 and CDR2 are SGHTA and FQGNSA. Measured from the cysteine to the phenylalanine, the CDR3 is 17 residues long. Solely the CDR3 DNA is kept, with 51 bases framed from the first base. The table lists this clonotype with many counts. This receptor's antigen is unknown. Per-nucleotide qualities are absent, and no much larger clonotype sits a single base away. TCR beta CDR3 regions were amplified from RNA transcripts. For the first round of RT-PCR on the TCR CDR3, the HTBI primer set was used together with the Qiagen OneStep RT-PCR kit. A second multiplex PCR round built the libraries, followed by size selection and purification. Sequencing of the libraries was done on an Illumina HiSeq2000 using paired-end 100 bp reads. From the authors' description of their analysis: SOAPnuke was used to process the raw data, throwing out any read that contained adapters or uncalled bases, had a mean Phred below 15, or lacked an exact constant-primer or identifier match. COPE v1.2.5 was used to merge high-quality paired reads, and clonotypes were defined as unique nucleotide sequences. MiTCR v1.1 was used to align the clonotypes against IMGT TRBV, TRBD and TRBJ reference segments. Analysis was restricted to V-J combinations with a frequency above 0.0001, which covered just over 98% of repertoires. A TCS score was defined as the ratio between F50 (clonal expansion) and ExV (chaos), using BLOSUM62-based TCRdist between CDR3 peptides within each V-J. Welch's t-statistics and random forest reduced some 510 V-J features to roughly 13, which were used in a naive Bayes classifier (R e1071). TCRdb passed the public sequencing reads through fastp at Q25 and MiXCR, retaining productive beta sequences. Each CDR3 protein appears once, grouped with its most common genes and DNA. TCRdb, rather than the study authors, made the V and J calls. The sample table lists about 640,000 distinct CDR3 sequences, around 21% of them with a count of one. The ten top clones hold 34% of the sample.

Ophthalmopathy patients had moderately to severely active disease, Clinical Activity Score of at least 3, NOSPECS grade of at least 4, and duration under 3 months. Any patient with an uncontrolled infection, another autoimmune disease, pregnancy or lactation was excluded. Diagnoses relied on clinical symptoms, serum thyroxine and TRAb, thyroid ultrasound and orbital computed tomography. PBMCs were separated from 7.5 to 10 ml of fresh peripheral blood using Ficoll-Paque density gradient centrifugation. Total RNA was extracted using Trizol reagent, and RNA quality was assessed on an Agilent 2100 Bioanalyzer.

This receptor was obtained from a man younger than 45 with Graves' ophthalmopathy. Recombination connected TRBV7-2 to TRBJ2-1; a stretch of 8 junction bases matches TRBD2. Material: blood. CDR3 region: CASSLGASGSIPNEQFF. Read as DNA, the sequence is TGTGCCAGCAGCCTAGGGGCTAGCGGGTCGATTCCCAATGAGCAGTTCTTC.